These T cell receptor beta chains were read from a single sample in a study of blood T cell repertoires in COVID-19. Sequenced by immunoSEQ multiplex PCR; TCRdb stores in-frame clones only, minus some. The sample records a few hundred thousand clones, about 90% being singletons. Sequenced: PBMCs or T cells enriched from blood (not recorded which). Source of these receptors: a woman between 25 and 40 years old who had recovered from COVID-19. Both conserved end residues are part of each CDR3. The D gene is left open where the match is weak. Rows may omit the clone size; those that give it use once, few, many or a size class.

>TRBV19|-|TRBJ1-1|TRBD1
CASAPRGTGVMGHEAFF
TGTGCCAGCGCCCCACGCGGGACAGGGGTCATGGGGCATGAAGCTTTCTTT
>TRBV5-5|-|TRBJ2-2|TRBD2
CASSAAPSLAGARGSGELFF
TGTGCCAGCAGCGCCGCCCCTTCCCTAGCGGGGGCAAGAGGAAGCGGGGAGCTGTTTTTT
>TRBV18|-|TRBJ2-7|TRBD1
CASSRGTGYTYEQYF
TGTGCCAGCTCACGCGGGACAGGGTACACCTACGAGCAGTACTTC
>TRBV5-1|-|TRBJ1-4|TRBD1
CASSTRDREKLFF
TGCGCCAGCAGCACCCGGGACAGAGAAAAACTGTTTTTT
>TRBV6-1|-|TRBJ1-2|-
CASSDVSSYGYTF
TGTGCCAGCAGTGACGTCAGTTCATATGGCTACACCTTC
>TRBV7-2|-|TRBJ1-6|-
CASSLRPQGRLNSPLHF
TGTGCCAGCAGCTTAAGGCCCCAGGGTCGATTAAATTCACCCCTCCACTTT
>TRBV15|-|TRBJ1-5|-
CATSRAGSSPRGNQPQHF
TGTGCCACCAGCAGAGCGGGATCCTCCCCGCGGGGGAATCAGCCCCAGCATTTT
>TRBV5-1|-|TRBJ1-6|-
CASRDGGLGSPLHF
TGCGCCAGCAGGGATGGGGGGTTAGGCTCACCCCTCCACTTT
>TRBV7-9|-|TRBJ1-4|TRBD1
CASTPDRGVGTNEKLFF
TGTGCCAGCACCCCGGACAGGGGGGTCGGAACTAATGAAAAACTGTTTTTT
>TRBV30|-|TRBJ1-2|-
CAWRQGYGYTF
TGTGCCTGGAGGCAGGGCTATGGCTACACCTTC
>TRBV6-5|once|TRBJ1-5|-
CASSSREGQPQHF
TGTGCCAGCAGTTCCAGGGAGGGTCAGCCCCAGCATTTT
>TRBV9|-|TRBJ2-4|-
CASSEGGVMNIQYF
TGTGCCAGCAGCGAAGGGGGGGTCATGAACATTCAGTACTTC
>TRBV5-6|-|TRBJ1-1|TRBD1
CASSATGSGTEAFF
TGTGCCAGCAGCGCGACAGGGTCGGGCACTGAAGCTTTCTTT
>TRBV5-1|-|TRBJ1-4|-
CASSLRNEKLFF
TGCGCCAGCAGCCTCCGTAATGAAAAACTGTTTTTT
>TRBV5-8|-|TRBJ2-5|-
CATGEGVETQYF
TGTGCCACCGGAGAGGGGGTAGAGACCCAGTACTTC
>TRBV10-3|few|TRBJ1-6|TRBD1
CAISGQGEHSPLHF
TGTGCCATCAGCGGACAGGGGGAACATTCACCCCTCCACTTT
>TRBV21-1|-|TRBJ1-5|-
CASNSRGGSLVNQPQHF
TGTGCCAGCAACTCACGAGGGGGCTCCCTGGTTAATCAGCCCCAGCATTTT
>TRBV9|-|TRBJ1-6|TRBD1
CASSVASLGTANSPLHF
TGTGCCAGCAGCGTAGCCTCCCTCGGGACAGCCAATTCACCCCTCCACTTT
>TRBV7-7|-|TRBJ2-1|-
CASSLGGGGSNEQFF
TGTGCTAGCAGCTTAGGGGGGGGTGGTTCCAATGAGCAGTTCTTC
>TRBV9|once|TRBJ1-3|TRBD1
CASSVAGTDSGNTIYF
TGTGCCAGCAGCGTGGCCGGGACAGACTCTGGAAACACCATATATTTT
>TRBV4-3|-|TRBJ1-6|-
CASSLTGRGGNSPLHF
TGCGCCAGCAGCCTGACGGGGCGAGGGGGTAATTCACCCCTCCACTTT
>TRBV29-1|few|TRBJ1-1|-
CSVPPGRGNTEAFF
TGCAGCGTCCCTCCGGGCAGGGGCAACACTGAAGCTTTCTTT
>TRBV5-1|-|TRBJ1-2|-
CASSLPGMGGYTF
TGCGCCAGCAGCTTGCCAGGGATGGGTGGCTACACCTTC
>TRBV18|once|TRBJ2-7|TRBD1
CASSPLGTGAPSGYEQYF
TGTGCCAGCTCACCCCTTGGGACAGGGGCCCCCTCCGGGTACGAGCAGTACTTC
>TRBV12-3/TRBV12-4|-|TRBJ1-2|TRBD1
CASSSQGFGYTF
TGTGCCAGCAGTTCACAGGGGTTTGGCTACACCTTC
>TRBV6-5|-|TRBJ2-1|-
CASRHRDPSYNEQFF
TGTGCCAGCAGACACAGGGACCCCTCCTACAATGAGCAGTTCTTC
>TRBV5-1|once|TRBJ2-5|TRBD2
CASSSVAGVEETQYF
TGCGCCAGCAGCTCCGTAGCGGGGGTAGAAGAGACCCAGTACTTC
>TRBV19|-|TRBJ1-2|TRBD1
CASSPWDSTLANYGYTF
TGTGCCAGTAGTCCGTGGGACAGCACGTTAGCTAACTATGGCTACACCTTC
>TRBV19|-|TRBJ1-5|-
CASSINPAVRVSNQPQHF
TGTGCCAGTAGTATTAATCCCGCAGTGAGGGTAAGCAATCAGCCCCAGCATTTT
>TRBV4-2|few|TRBJ1-1|-
CASSQGHDVGAEAFF
TGTGCCAGCAGCCAAGGTCACGACGTGGGCGCTGAAGCTTTCTTT
>TRBV19|-|TRBJ1-4|-
CASSNSGLNEKLFF
TGTGCCAGTAGTAATTCCGGTCTTAATGAAAAACTGTTTTTT
>TRBV12-3/TRBV12-4|-|TRBJ1-2|-
CASTLQGRNGYTF
TGTGCCAGCACCTTACAAGGCAGGAATGGCTACACCTTC